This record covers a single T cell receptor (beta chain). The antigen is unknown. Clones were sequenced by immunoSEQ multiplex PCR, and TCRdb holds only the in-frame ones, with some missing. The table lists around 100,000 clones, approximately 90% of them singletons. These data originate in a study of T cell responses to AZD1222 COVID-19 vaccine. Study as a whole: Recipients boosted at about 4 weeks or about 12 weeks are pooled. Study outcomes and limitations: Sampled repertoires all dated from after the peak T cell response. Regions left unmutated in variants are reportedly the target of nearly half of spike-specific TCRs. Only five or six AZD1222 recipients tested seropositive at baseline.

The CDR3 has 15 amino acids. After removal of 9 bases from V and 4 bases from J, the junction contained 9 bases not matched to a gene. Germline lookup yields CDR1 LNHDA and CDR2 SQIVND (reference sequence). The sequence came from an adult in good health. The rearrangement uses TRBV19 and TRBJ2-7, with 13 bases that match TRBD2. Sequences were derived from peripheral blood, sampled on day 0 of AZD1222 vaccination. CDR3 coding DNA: TGTGCCAGCTACGGAGGGACTAGCGGGATATACGAGCAGTACTTC. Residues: CASYGGTSGIYEQYF.